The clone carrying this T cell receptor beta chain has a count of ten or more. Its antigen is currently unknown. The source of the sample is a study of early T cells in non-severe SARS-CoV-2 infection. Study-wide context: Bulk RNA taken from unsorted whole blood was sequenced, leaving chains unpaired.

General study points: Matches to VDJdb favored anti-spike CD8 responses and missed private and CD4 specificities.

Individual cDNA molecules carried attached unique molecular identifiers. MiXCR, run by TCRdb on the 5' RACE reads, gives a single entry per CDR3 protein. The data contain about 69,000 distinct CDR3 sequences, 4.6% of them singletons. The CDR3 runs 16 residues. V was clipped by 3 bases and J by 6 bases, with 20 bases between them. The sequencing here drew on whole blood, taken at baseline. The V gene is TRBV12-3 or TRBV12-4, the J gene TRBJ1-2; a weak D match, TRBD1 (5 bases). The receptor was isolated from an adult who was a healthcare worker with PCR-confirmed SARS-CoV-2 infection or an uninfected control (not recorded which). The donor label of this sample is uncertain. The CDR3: CASSFATGLILNGYTF. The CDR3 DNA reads TGTGCCAGCAGTTTCGCGACGGGACTGATTTTAAATGGCTACACCTTC.